Sequencing of this TCR beta chain was carried out in a study of T cells after yellow fever vaccination. TCRdb analysed the 5' RACE reads with MiXCR anew, one entry per CDR3 protein. The sample has more than 250,000 distinct CDR3 sequences; 6.8% are singletons. This clonotype was recorded at least ten times. Antigen: not known. The study, taken as a whole, reports: It was a small share of clonotypes that appeared in both CD4 and CD8 compartments. A weaker but faster secondary response was observed, peaking on day 5 versus 15.

The length of the CDR3 is 14 residues. Germline V gene sequence: CDR1 SGHDT, CDR2 YYEEEE. V gave up 4 bases and J gave up 4 bases; unmatched junction bases: 4. The sequence came from a man aged 18 to 35 who received the YFV17D yellow fever vaccine. The sample in question was PBMCs, obtained 35 to 50 days after the first yellow fever vaccination. V and J are TRBV5-6 and TRBJ2-2; 7 nucleotides agree with TRBD1. The DNA for the CDR3 is TGTGCCAGCAGCCACACAGGGGTCACCGGGGAGCTGTTTTTT. Amino acids: CASSHTGVTGELFF.